This entry describes one T cell receptor beta chain. Its antigen remains unidentified. The data are from a study of T cell responses to AZD1222 COVID-19 vaccine. Study at large: Doses given second, at about 4 or about 12 weeks, were pooled. Broader study findings: Repertoire sampling was restricted to post-peak T cell response timepoints.

Sequencing used immunoSEQ multiplex PCR; TCRdb keeps in-frame clones, though not all of them. The sample has roughly 150,000 clones; 88% are singletons. The CDR3 sequence is 16 residues long. CDR1 and CDR2 from the germline V gene are SGHRS and YFSETQ. V dropped 0 bases and J dropped 0 bases, with 10 bases sitting between them. This TCR was sampled from an adult in good health. The sample consisted of peripheral blood, taken on day 0 of AZD1222 vaccination. V and J are TRBV5-1 and TRBJ1-3, with unresolved D. The CDR3 is CASSLAPQSSGNTIYF. CDR3 nucleotides: TGCGCCAGCAGCTTGGCCCCGCAGTCCTCTGGAAACACCATATATTTT.